These 15 T cell receptor beta chains share one sample of origin, sequenced in a study of T cell therapy after organ transplantation. Data came from immunoSEQ multiplex PCR; TCRdb stores just in-frame clones and leaves some out. The sample holds more than 15,000 clones, 85% seen once. Time point reported: 20-29 weeks after completion of therapy. No cognate antigen is known for these TCRs. Sequenced material: CD8+ T cells from blood, taken after autologous CMV-specific T cell therapy. Receptors originate from a human patient who had received a solid organ transplant and had CMV disease. A subset of T cells may come from the graft donor.

The rearrangement joins TRBV6-1 to TRBJ1-5, with unresolved D. The V and J ends lost 4 bases and 1 base respectively, with 17 bases between them. Germline-derived CDR1 and CDR2 are MNHNS and SASEGT. The CDR3 loop spans 17 amino acids. CDR3 sequence: CASSVREWGGSNQPQHF. In DNA, the CDR3 is TGTGCCAGCAGTGTCCGCGAATGGGGTGGGAGCAATCAGCCCCAGCATTTT.

CDR3 region: CASTLSSGGSEQYF. For the CDR3, the DNA is TGTGCCAGCACCCTTTCTAGCGGGGGGAGCGAGCAGTACTTC. The rearrangement links TRBV9 to TRBJ2-7; 11 positions match TRBD2. Germline trimming cut 6 bases from V and 6 bases from J; bases unmatched to any gene: 8. The CDR3 spans 14 residues. The germline V gene has CDR1 SGDLS and CDR2 YYNGEE.

The chain carries TRBV4-1 and TRBJ2-5; possible D gene TRBD2, 5 bases. The germline V gene has CDR1 MGHRA and CDR2 YSYEKL. V gave up 0 bases and J gave up 5 bases, with 16 bases separating them. This CDR3 is 16 amino acids long. Here the CDR3 DNA reads TGCGCCAGCAGCCAAGATAGGCCGGGATTGGGGGAGACCCAGTACTTC. Translation: CASSQDRPGLGETQYF.

This chain uses TRBV19 with TRBJ1-1; the D is unclear. The CDR3 covers 13 residues. Germline CDR1 LNHDA, CDR2 SQIVND (reference sequence). The V gene lost 1 base and the J gene lost 7 bases, with 10 bases spanning the gap. CDR3 sequence (DNA): TGTGCCAGTAGTATAGGCAGGAACCGTGAAGCTTTCTTT. Amino acids: CASSIGRNREAFF.

CDR3 coding DNA: TGTGCCACCAGCACCGGGTGGGAGTTTGAGCAGTTCTTC. Its protein is CATSTGWEFEQFF. V gene TRBV15 combines with J gene TRBJ2-1, with D perhaps matching TRBD2 (5 bases). Trimming cost V 4 bases and J 9 bases, with 13 bases left between them. The CDR3 is 13 amino acids. Germline V gene lookup returns CDR1 LNHNV and CDR2 YYDKDF (reference sequence).

This rearrangement joins TRBV29-1 to TRBJ2-1, with D possibly being TRBD2 (6 bases). The germline CDR1 and CDR2 sequences are SQVTM and ANQGSEA. The CDR3 has 14 amino acids. Trimming cost V 7 bases and J 3 bases, with 16 bases left between them. CDR3 sequence reads: CSGLPGDLYNEQFF. The CDR3 DNA reads as TGCAGCGGCCTACCGGGGGATCTCTACAATGAGCAGTTCTTC.

The CDR3: CASSQESEGEGNTIYF. DNA of the CDR3: TGTGCCAGCAGCCAAGAATCTGAGGGGGAAGGAAACACCATATATTTT. This sequence joins TRBV14 and TRBJ1-3; D might be TRBD1 (6 bases). This CDR3 is built from 16 residues. The germline CDR1 and CDR2 sequences are SGHDN and FVKESK. V dropped 0 bases and J dropped 4 bases, with 13 bases sitting between them.

The chain is built from TRBV19 and TRBJ2-3; D is undetermined. CDR1 and CDR2 (germline): LNHDA, SQIVND (reference sequence). Between the trimmed V and J ends, which lost 3 bases and 5 bases, there was a span of 18 bases. The CDR3 runs 16 residues. CDR3 DNA sequence: TGTGCCAGTAGTATCGGGTCCAATGGGGTGGAAGATACGCAGTATTTT. Translation gives CASSIGSNGVEDTQYF. The entire variable domain, with the rest obtained from reference TRBV19 and TRBJ2-3, is as follows: DGGITQSPKYLFRKEGQNVTLSCEQNLNHDAMYWYRQDPGQGLRLIYYSQIVNDFQKGDIAEGYSVSREKKESFPLTVTSAQKNPTAFYLCASSIGSNGVEDTQYFGPGTRLTVL.

This clone occurred many times. The chain joins TRBV5-6 to TRBJ2-2; 8 bases align to TRBD1. V shed 4 bases, J shed 6 bases, and the junction held 11 bases outside the gene matches. The CDR3 covers 16 residues. In germline, CDR1 is SGHDT, CDR2 YYEEEE. The CDR3 sequence is CASSPGIQGAAGELFF. CDR3 sequence (DNA): TGTGCCAGCAGCCCGGGGATCCAGGGGGCCGCCGGGGAGCTGTTTTTT.

The rearrangement links TRBV30 to TRBJ1-5, with D maybe TRBD1 (6 bases). Germline V lookup: CDR1 GTSNPN, CDR2 SVGIG (reference sequence). Between the trimmed V and J ends, which lost 1 base and 6 bases, there was a span of 13 bases. The CDR3 extends over 14 amino acids. The CDR3 is CAWSGGRGTQPQHF. The CDR3 nucleotides read TGTGCCTGGAGTGGGGGCAGGGGCACTCAGCCCCAGCATTTT.

This clone was detected only once. J is TRBJ2-7 and V is TRBV19, with D perhaps TRBD1 (6 bases). The CDR3 contains 14 residues. With 5 bases removed from V and 0 bases from J, the gap between germline ends came to 11 bases. CDR1 LNHDA and CDR2 SQIVND come from the germline V gene (reference sequence). CDR3: CASSVGQSSYEQYF. The CDR3 DNA is TGTGCCAGTAGTGTCGGACAGAGCTCCTACGAGCAGTACTTC. Filled out from reference TRBV19 and TRBJ2-7, the complete variable domain reads DGGITQSPKYLFRKEGQNVTLSCEQNLNHDAMYWYRQDPGQGLRLIYYSQIVNDFQKGDIAEGYSVSREKKESFPLTVTSAQKNPTAFYLCASSVGQSSYEQYFGPGTRLTVT.

This chain joins TRBV7-6 and TRBJ2-5; D is ambiguous. The end of the DNA fits TRBJ2-7 better, so the J call may be wrong. The CDR3 runs 15 residues. Germline V gives CDR1 SGHVS, CDR2 FNYEAQ. The DNA for the CDR3 is TGTGCCAGCAGCTTAGTGGCAGGCCCTCGGAGCGAGCAGTACTTC. The encoded protein is CASSLVAGPRSEQYF.

The chain has TRBV14 and TRBJ2-7; no firm D call. The CDR3 covers 15 residues. The germline CDR1 and CDR2 sequences are SGHDN and FVKESK. With 0 bases removed from V and 2 bases from J, the gap between germline ends came to 11 bases. The CDR3 is CASSQDLGSPYEQYF. The CDR3 DNA reads as TGTGCCAGCAGCCAAGATTTGGGATCCCCCTACGAGCAGTACTTC.

V is TRBV6-1 and J is TRBJ2-6; D gene unclear. Germline CDR1 and CDR2: MNHNS and SASEGT. There are 16 residues in the CDR3. The V end lost 2 bases, the J end lost 1 base, and 9 bases lay between the germline ends. The CDR3 coding sequence is TGTGCCAGCAGTGAATTGTGGGGTTCTGGGGCCAACGTCCTGACTTTC. Translated: CASSELWGSGANVLTF.

V gene TRBV23-1 combines with J gene TRBJ1-3, with TRBD1 as a possible D gene (5 bases). TRBV23-1 is given ORF status, its function remaining uncertain. This CDR3 region has 16 residues. Deletions cut 3 bases from V and 4 bases from J, with 16 bases between. CDR3: CASSHPSRGQGNTIYF. The CDR3 DNA follows: TGCGCCAGCAGTCACCCCTCGCGGGGCCAAGGAAACACCATATATTTT.